This entry features one TCR beta chain sequence. This clone has a handful of counts. Its target antigen remains unknown. The record has no base qualities; no much larger clone is one base away. The data stem from a study of blood T cell repertoires in COVID-19 (dated by TCRdb to the early 2020s). For the study in its entirety: Samples covering the acute and convalescent phases of COVID-19 were provided by collaborators in the United States, Italy and Spain. The material from the prospective study consisted of cDNA or gDNA derived from T cells, B-cell-depleted T cells, or PBMCs. Subjects who had been exposed to COVID-19, were actively infected with it, or had recovered from it provided the deeply sampled blood TCRbeta repertoires that made up the dataset. Where HLA class I and class II types were available, the types were taken from metadata supplied by the sample provider, not from assay-based typing. The repertoires were made available in a free public database intended to serve as a resource for research on the immune response to SARS-CoV-2. The samples were drawn from the first 160 participants of the ongoing ImmuneRACE study and from 1,254 subjects provided by 6 global collaborators. Nearly every sample came with metadata listing a de-identified subject ID, COVID-19 status, age in years and sex.

In Seattle, one collaborating source enrolled patients while the infection was active and tracked those patients longitudinally over the course of disease. Collaborating institutions collected whole blood in K2EDTA tubes following their own protocols. For TCRbeta analysis, collaborators shipped samples in one of three forms: frozen whole blood, isolated PBMCs, or DNA extracted from either of those sample types. The CDR3 contains 15 residues, cysteine and phenylalanine counted. Kept here is only the CDR3 DNA, which spans 45 bases and is read in frame from base 1. Between the V and J ends, shortened by 4 bases and 3 bases respectively, the junction contains 13 bases. Reading the germline V gene gives CDR1 SGHRS and CDR2 YFSETQ. TCRbeta CDR3 regions were amplified from genomic DNA by means of the immunoSEQ Assay, a bias-controlled multiplex PCR. As for how the authors treated the data: Within the assay, amplification of reference gene primers was used to estimate how many nucleated cells each sample contained. To quantify the absolute abundance of each unique TCRbeta CDR3 rearrangement, sequence reads were collapsed and filtered. For each sample, productive Simpson clonality was calculated by taking the square root of Simpson's diversity index across productive rearrangements. TCRdb provides this immuneACCESS table in a form limited to in-frame rearrangements. Some clones are lacking; in checked studies, under half of them reflect an unresolved V gene, and why the rest are absent is not known. V, J and clone size are those of that table, while D and trimming were read from the DNA. The sample profile shows approximately 25,000 clones; 65% to 80% of them were found once. The leading ten clones occupy about 6% of the sample.

Study-wide findings and limitations: The amount of clinical and demographic metadata varied by source and participant and was provided uncurated.

The sample comprised peripheral blood. This TCR came from a man in his forties or fifties with COVID-19, enrolled during active disease. In this chain, TRBV5-1 is recombined with TRBJ2-2; the D region possibly corresponds to TRBD1 (5 bases align). CDR3 sequence: CASSADRMDTGELFF. The DNA sequence reads TGCGCCAGCAGCGCAGACAGAATGGACACCGGGGAGCTGTTTTTT.